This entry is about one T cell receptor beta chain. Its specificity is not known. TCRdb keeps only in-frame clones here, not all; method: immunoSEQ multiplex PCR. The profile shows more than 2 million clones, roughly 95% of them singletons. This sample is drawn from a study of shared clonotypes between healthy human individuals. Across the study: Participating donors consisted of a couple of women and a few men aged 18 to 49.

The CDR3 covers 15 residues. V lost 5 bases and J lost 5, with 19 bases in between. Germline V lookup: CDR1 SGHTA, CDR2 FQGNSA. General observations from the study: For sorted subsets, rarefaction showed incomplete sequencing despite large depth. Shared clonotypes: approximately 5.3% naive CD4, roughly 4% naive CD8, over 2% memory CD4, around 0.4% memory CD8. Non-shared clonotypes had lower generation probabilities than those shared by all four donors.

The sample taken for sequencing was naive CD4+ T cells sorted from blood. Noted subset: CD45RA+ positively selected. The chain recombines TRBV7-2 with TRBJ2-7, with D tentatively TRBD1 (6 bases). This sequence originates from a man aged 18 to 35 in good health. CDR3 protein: CASSHRATGLNEQYF. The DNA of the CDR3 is TGTGCCAGCAGCCACCGGGCCACAGGGCTCAACGAGCAGTACTTC.